These 8 T cell receptor beta chains were all obtained from the same sample, sequenced in a study of human T cells and chemical hapten exposure. Stated time point: healthy volunteer bleed at 6 weeks. Blood, whole and unfractionated, served as the source for total RNA extraction. One entry per CDR3 protein, called by TCRdb with MiXCR from the RACE reads. The table lists about 77,000 distinct CDR3 sequences, about 8.6% of them singletons, with about 1.7% in the top ten. Sequences were obtained from whole blood. These receptors were obtained from a female donor in good health. Some clones in this sample may be carry-over from other donors' samples.

This clonotype showed up many times. V gene TRBV6-5 combines with J gene TRBJ1-1; 8 bases fit TRBD1. V was pared by 7 bases and J by 4 bases, with 8 bases of the junction left unmatched. The CDR3 is 14 amino acids. The V gene's germline CDR1 is MNHEY and CDR2 SVGAGI. The chain's CDR3 is CASTRTGKITEAFF. CDR3 coding DNA: TGTGCCAGCACACGGACAGGGAAAATCACTGAAGCTTTCTTT.

This clonotype was counted at least ten times. V and J are TRBV7-2 and TRBJ1-6; maybe TRBD1 (5 bases). CDR1 is SGHTA, CDR2 FQGNSA, per germline. The V end lost 4 bases, the J end lost 8 bases, and 15 bases lay between the germline ends. The CDR3 consists of 15 residues. Written as DNA, the CDR3 is TGTGCCAGCAGCTCGCGTTACGGGGGGGATTCACCCCTCCACTTT. Protein product: CASSSRYGGDSPLHF. The full variable domain, its missing parts supplied by reference TRBV7-2 and TRBJ1-6, is GAGVSQSPSNKVTEKGKDVELRCDPISGHTALYWYRQSLGQGLEFLIYFQGNSAPDKSGLPSDRFSAERTGGSVSTLTIQRTQQEDSAVYLCASSSRYGGDSPLHFGNGTRLTVT.

This clonotype was picked up many times. J is TRBJ2-5 and V is TRBV27; tentatively, D is TRBD2 (5 bases). The germline V gene has CDR1 MNHEY and CDR2 SMNVEV (reference sequence). The CDR3 sequence is 13 residues long. V was pared by 6 bases and J by 5 bases, with 13 bases between. CDR3 sequence: CASSRSGGETQYF. DNA of the CDR3: TGTGCCAGCAGCCGCTCCGGCGGGGAGACCCAGTACTTC.

This clonotype was observed many times. The chain employs TRBV5-1 and TRBJ2-7; unclear D gene. Germline V gene lookup returns CDR1 SGHRS and CDR2 YFSETQ. The CDR3 has 12 residues. V was trimmed by 4 bases and J by 4 bases, leaving 9 bases between them. CDR3 residues: CASSRIKYEQYF. The DNA for the CDR3 is TGCGCCAGCAGCAGAATCAAGTACGAGCAGTACTTC.

This clonotype was seen a few times. The J gene is TRBJ2-2, the V gene TRBV7-3, with 8 bases aligning to TRBD2. The length of the CDR3 is 14 residues. Germline V lookup: CDR1 SGHTA, CDR2 FQGTGA. V gave up 3 bases and J gave up 7 bases; unmatched junction bases: 4. CDR3 coding DNA: TGTGCCAGCAGCTTCGGGGGGGCCGGCGGGGAGCTGTTTTTT. Encoded protein: CASSFGGAGGELFF.

This clonotype was recorded many times. Sequence at one end of the junction differs from germline and may be a read error. The CDR3 region is CASSSTVRGDEQFF. CDR3 DNA: TGTGCTAGCAGCTCTACTGTCCGGGGCGATGAGCAGTTCTTC. This chain links TRBV7-7 with TRBJ2-1; D possibly uses TRBD1 or TRBD2 (5 bases each). Germline CDR1 is SSHAT and CDR2 is FNYEAQ (reference sequence). This CDR3 spans 14 amino acids.

This clonotype was observed at least ten times. This chain uses TRBV3-1 with TRBJ1-1, with 7 bases fitting TRBD1. CDR1 LGHDT and CDR2 YNNKEL come from the germline V gene (reference sequence). Germline trimming cut 4 bases from V and 4 bases from J; bases unmatched to any gene: 6. CDR3 size: 14 residues. The CDR3 loop reads CASSLTGSGTEAFF. CDR3 bases: TGTGCCAGCAGCCTGACAGGGAGTGGCACTGAAGCTTTCTTT.

The chain is built from TRBV29-1 and TRBJ2-1; the D gene is possibly TRBD2 (5 bases). V was cut by 7 bases and J by 10 bases, with 14 bases left in between. CDR3 length: 11 amino acids. Germline V lookup: CDR1 SQVTM, CDR2 ANQGSEA. DNA for the CDR3: TGCAGCGCCTTAAACCGGGGAGAGCAGTTCTTC. This sequence encodes CSALNRGEQFF.